This TCR beta chain was found in a study of preoperative IRX-2 immunotherapy in early breast cancer. Treatment denoted: preoperative locoregional IRX-2 cytokine immunotherapy. The V end lost 7 bases, the J end lost 1 base, and 13 bases lay between the germline ends. Per the germline V gene, CDR1 is SQVTM and CDR2 is ANQGSEA. The CDR3 loop spans 13 amino acids. The repertoire was sequenced with immunoSEQ multiplex PCR; TCRdb's copy has only in-frame clones and lacks some. The sample consists of approximately 27,000 clones, 80% to 90% of them appearing once. The specimen comprised lymph node tissue, sampled after IRX-2 immunotherapy. The chain recombines TRBV29-1 with TRBJ1-1, with D hard to call. The sequence was obtained from a human donor with breast cancer. The CDR3 coding sequence is TGCAGCGCCAGACCGCGCTCGAACACTGAAGCTTTCTTT. Translated, it gives CSARPRSNTEAFF.